The rows below give T cell receptor beta chains drawn from one sample of a study of T cells after yellow fever vaccination. One entry per CDR3 protein results from TCRdb running MiXCR on the 5' RACE reads. Of about 240,000 distinct CDR3 sequences listed, about 7.1% are singletons. Sequences were derived from CD4+ T cells sorted from PBMCs, sampled 15 days after the yellow fever booster vaccination. These receptors all stem from a young man who received the YFV17D yellow fever vaccine. CDR3s include the opening cysteine and the closing phenylalanine or tryptophan. The order of the fields is clone size, D gene, V gene, J gene, CDR3 protein, CDR3 DNA. D genes are given only for firm matches. Some rows mark clone size as missing; the rest say once, few, many or name a class of expanded clone.

many	TRBD2	TRBV7-9	TRBJ2-2	CASSNRLADTGELFF	TGTGCCAGCAGCAACCGACTAGCGGACACCGGGGAGCTGTTTTTT
many	-	TRBV29-1	TRBJ1-1	CSVGGGGSTEAFF	TGCAGCGTTGGCGGGGGGGGGAGCACTGAAGCTTTCTTT
many	TRBD2	TRBV7-3	TRBJ2-1	CASSKLGPSGILDREYNEQFF	TGTGCCAGCAGCAAATTGGGCCCCAGCGGGATTCTTGACCGGGAGTACAATGAGCAGTTCTTC
many	TRBD2	TRBV7-2	TRBJ2-3	CASSPRLAGGQDTQYF	TGTGCCAGCAGCCCTCGACTAGCGGGAGGGCAGGATACGCAGTATTTT
many	-	TRBV12-3/TRBV12-4	TRBJ2-7	CASSTRSREQYF	TGTGCCAGCAGTACCCGATCGAGGGAGCAGTACTTC
-	-	TRBV6-1	TRBJ2-7	CASRRAGLGPYEQYF	TGTGCCAGCAGAAGGGCCGGGCTCGGCCCCTACGAGCAGTACTTC
many	TRBD2	TRBV15	TRBJ2-1	CATSRGVSEPGRGEQFF	TGTGCCACCAGCAGAGGGGTGAGCGAACCAGGGAGGGGTGAGCAGTTCTTC
-	TRBD1	TRBV6-2/TRBV6-3	TRBJ1-2	CASSYHGTGLVNGYTF	TGTGCCAGCAGTTACCATGGGACAGGGTTAGTCAATGGCTACACCTTC
-	TRBD1	TRBV11-2	TRBJ2-6	CAGTGGHGANVLTF	TGTGCCGGGACAGGGGGCCATGGGGCCAACGTCCTGACTTTC
-	-	TRBV2	TRBJ1-1	CASSGIGETEAFF	TGTGCCAGCAGTGGTATAGGGGAGACTGAAGCTTTCTTT
many	-	TRBV5-1	TRBJ2-5	CASSLNQGSKETQYF	TGCGCCAGCAGCTTGAATCAGGGCAGTAAAGAGACCCAGTACTTC
few	-	TRBV2	TRBJ2-6	CASRGGGNLSGANVLTF	TGTGCCAGCAGGGGGGGAGGAAACCTCTCTGGGGCCAACGTCCTGACTTTC
few	-	TRBV3-1	TRBJ1-1	CASSQGGNTEAFF	TGTGCCAGCAGCCAGGGAGGGAACACTGAAGCTTTCTTT
few	-	TRBV10-3	TRBJ2-3	CAISATNTDTQYF	TGTGCCATCAGCGCGACAAATACAGATACGCAGTATTTT
-	-	TRBV5-6	TRBJ1-1	CASSLPNTEAFF	TGTGCCAGCAGCTTACCGAACACTGAAGCTTTCTTT
many	-	TRBV6-6	TRBJ1-1	CASTQRGVEAFF	TGTGCCAGCACCCAGAGGGGGGTGGAGGCTTTCTTT
-	TRBD2	TRBV28	TRBJ2-2	CASSFGGLGGTGELFF	TGTGCCAGCAGTTTCGGGGGACTAGGAGGCACCGGGGAGCTGTTTTTT
many	-	TRBV2	TRBJ2-7	CASTGGYEQYF	TGTGCCAGCACCGGGGGCTACGAGCAGTACTTC
many	-	TRBV5-1	TRBJ2-2	CASSQEGRAGELFF	TGCGCCAGCAGCCAGGAGGGCCGAGCCGGGGAGCTGTTTTTT
few	-	TRBV6-5	TRBJ2-7	CASTSVSTYEQYF	TGTGCCAGCACGTCAGTGAGCACCTACGAGCAGTACTTC
-	TRBD1	TRBV7-2	TRBJ2-1	CASSQSPGQYYNEQFF	TGTGCCAGCAGCCAATCTCCGGGACAGTATTACAATGAGCAGTTCTTC
many	-	TRBV24-1	TRBJ2-7	CATSVGGPIIYEQYF	TGTGCCACCAGTGTCGGTGGGCCCATCATCTACGAGCAGTACTTC
-	-	TRBV6-2/TRBV6-3	TRBJ2-7	CASSYPAGGGTPEQYF	TGTGCCAGCAGTTACCCCGCAGGAGGCGGGACCCCCGAGCAGTACTTC
few	-	TRBV2	TRBJ1-5	CASSELGTFNQPQHF	TGTGCCAGCAGTGAGCTCGGGACTTTCAATCAGCCCCAGCATTTT
many	-	TRBV20-1	TRBJ1-2	CSARFQDGYTF	TGCAGTGCTAGATTCCAGGACGGCTACACCTTC
-	-	TRBV29-1	TRBJ1-6	CSVAVQNNSPLHF	TGCAGCGTTGCAGTTCAAAATAATTCACCCCTCCACTTT
-	-	TRBV6-5	TRBJ2-7	CASSYSSLANYQQYF	TGTGCCAGCAGTTACTCGAGTTTGGCAAACTACCAGCAGTACTTC
many	TRBD1	TRBV19	TRBJ2-7	CASSSGQTYEQYF	TGTGCCAGCAGTTCGGGACAGACCTACGAGCAGTACTTC
many	-	TRBV25-1	TRBJ2-2	CASSDHTGELFF	TGTGCCAGCAGTGATCACACCGGGGAGCTGTTTTTT
-	TRBD2	TRBV27	TRBJ2-1	CASWRTSSNEQFF	TGTGCCAGCTGGAGGACTAGCTCTAATGAGCAGTTCTTC
few	-	TRBV27	TRBJ2-7	CASSFNPRAPNEQYF	TGTGCCAGCAGTTTCAACCCGAGGGCCCCTAACGAGCAGTACTTC
few	-	TRBV25-1	TRBJ1-4	CASSGSKWTATNEKLFF	TGTGCCAGCAGTGGATCGAAATGGACCGCAACTAATGAAAAACTGTTTTTT
many	-	TRBV6-2/TRBV6-3	TRBJ2-7	CASSATTSGTHPYEQCF	TGTGCCAGCAGTGCGACCACCTCCGGGACCCACCCCTACGAGCAGTGCTTC
few	-	TRBV28	TRBJ2-7	CASSLLQGPYEQYF	TGTGCCAGCAGTTTACTACAGGGACCCTACGAGCAGTACTTC
-	-	TRBV7-9	TRBJ2-3	CASSRPQTSTDTQYF	TGTGCCAGCAGCCGCCCACAGACAAGCACAGATACGCAGTATTTT
-	TRBD2	TRBV7-8	TRBJ2-1	CASSREAGGYNEQFF	TGTGCCAGCAGCCGGGAGGCGGGAGGGTACAATGAGCAGTTCTTC
many	TRBD2	TRBV20-1	TRBJ2-3	CSALAGLSDTQYF	TGCAGTGCCCTAGCGGGATTGTCAGATACGCAGTATTTT
-	-	TRBV20-1	TRBJ1-2	CSAREADYGYTF	TGCAGTGCTAGGGAAGCTGACTATGGCTACACCTTC
-	-	TRBV5-6	TRBJ1-1	CASSLVGEEAFF	TGTGCCAGCAGCTTGGTCGGGGAAGAAGCTTTCTTT
few	-	TRBV7-2	TRBJ2-5	CASSFSEGGTQYF	TGTGCCAGCAGCTTTAGCGAGGGCGGGACCCAGTACTTC
-	-	TRBV27	TRBJ2-5	CASSLSVRLKGETQYF	TGTGCCAGCAGTTTATCGGTGCGGCTAAAGGGAGAGACCCAGTACTTC
few	TRBD1	TRBV3-1	TRBJ2-6	CASSRRTGLLSGANVLTF	TGTGCCAGCAGCCGCCGGACAGGGTTACTCTCTGGGGCCAACGTCCTGACTTTC
few	-	TRBV30	TRBJ2-1	CAWSGLGYEQFF	TGTGCCTGGAGTGGTTTAGGGTATGAGCAGTTCTTC
-	-	TRBV5-1	TRBJ1-4	CASSLGPTGNDEKLFF	TGCGCCAGCAGCTTGGGGCCAACAGGGAATGATGAAAAACTGTTTTTT
-	TRBD2	TRBV29-1	TRBJ2-5	CSVGSSGSQETQYF	TGCAGCGTTGGTTCTAGCGGGAGTCAAGAGACCCAGTACTTC
few	-	TRBV24-1	TRBJ2-3	CATSDASGLTGDTQYF	TGTGCCACCAGTGATGCGAGCGGCCTCACGGGAGATACGCAGTATTTT
many	-	TRBV7-9	TRBJ2-4	CASSLAVSGGKNIQYF	TGTGCCAGCAGCTTAGCAGTTTCCGGGGGCAAAAACATTCAGTACTTC
-	TRBD2	TRBV7-2	TRBJ2-1	CASSLTSGRSDEQFF	TGTGCCAGCAGCTTGACTAGCGGGAGAAGCGATGAGCAGTTCTTC
many	-	TRBV7-7	TRBJ2-3	CASSFSSTDTQYF	TGTGCCAGCAGCTTCTCCTCCACAGATACGCAGTATTTT
many	-	TRBV12-3/TRBV12-4	TRBJ1-4	CASSFGVTNEKLFF	TGTGCCAGCAGTTTTGGGGTGACTAATGAAAAACTGTTTTTT
few	-	TRBV5-5	TRBJ2-1	CASSLGIPGNYNEQFF	TGTGCCAGCAGCCTGGGGATCCCGGGGAACTACAATGAGCAGTTCTTC
-	TRBD2	TRBV5-1	TRBJ2-2	CASSLAVQASGSTGELFF	TGCGCCAGCAGCTTGGCCGTGCAGGCTAGCGGTAGCACCGGGGAGCTGTTTTTT
-	TRBD2	TRBV18	TRBJ2-5	CASSLGLAEWETQYF	TGTGCCAGCTCATTGGGACTAGCGGAATGGGAGACCCAGTACTTC